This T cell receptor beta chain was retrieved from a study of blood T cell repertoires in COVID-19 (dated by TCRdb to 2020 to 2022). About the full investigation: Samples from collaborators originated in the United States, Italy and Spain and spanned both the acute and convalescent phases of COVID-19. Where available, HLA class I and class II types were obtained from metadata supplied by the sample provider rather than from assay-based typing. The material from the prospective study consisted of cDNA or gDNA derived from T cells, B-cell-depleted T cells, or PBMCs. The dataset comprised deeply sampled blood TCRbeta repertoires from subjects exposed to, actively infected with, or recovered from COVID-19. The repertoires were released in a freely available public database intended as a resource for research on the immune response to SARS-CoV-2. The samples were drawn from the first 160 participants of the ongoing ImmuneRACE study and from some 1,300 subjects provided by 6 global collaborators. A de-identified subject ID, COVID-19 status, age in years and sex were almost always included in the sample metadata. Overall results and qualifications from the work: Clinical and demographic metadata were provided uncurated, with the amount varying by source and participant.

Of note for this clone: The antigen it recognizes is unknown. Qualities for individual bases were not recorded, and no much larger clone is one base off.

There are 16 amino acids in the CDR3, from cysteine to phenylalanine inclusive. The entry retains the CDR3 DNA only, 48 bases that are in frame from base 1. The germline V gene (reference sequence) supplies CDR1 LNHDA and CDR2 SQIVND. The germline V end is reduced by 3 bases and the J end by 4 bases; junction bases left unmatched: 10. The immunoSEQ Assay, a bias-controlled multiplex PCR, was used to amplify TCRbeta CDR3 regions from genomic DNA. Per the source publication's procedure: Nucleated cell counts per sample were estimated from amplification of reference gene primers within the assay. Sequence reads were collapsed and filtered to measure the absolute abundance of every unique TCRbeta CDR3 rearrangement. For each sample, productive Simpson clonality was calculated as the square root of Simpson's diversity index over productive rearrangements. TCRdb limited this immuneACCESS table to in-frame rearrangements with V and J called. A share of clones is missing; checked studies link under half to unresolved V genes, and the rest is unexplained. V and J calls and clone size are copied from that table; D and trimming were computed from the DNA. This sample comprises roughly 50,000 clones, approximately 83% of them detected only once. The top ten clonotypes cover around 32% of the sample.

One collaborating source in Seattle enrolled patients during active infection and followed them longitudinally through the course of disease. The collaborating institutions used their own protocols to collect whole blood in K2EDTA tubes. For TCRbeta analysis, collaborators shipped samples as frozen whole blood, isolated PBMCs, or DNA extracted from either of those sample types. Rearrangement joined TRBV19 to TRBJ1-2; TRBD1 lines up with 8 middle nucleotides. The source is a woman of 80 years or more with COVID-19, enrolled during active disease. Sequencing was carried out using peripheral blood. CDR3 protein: CASSIDQGAPIYGYTF. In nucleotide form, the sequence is TGTGCCAGTAGTATTGATCAGGGGGCACCGATCTATGGCTACACCTTC. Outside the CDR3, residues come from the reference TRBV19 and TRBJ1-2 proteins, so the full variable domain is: DGGITQSPKYLFRKEGQNVTLSCEQNLNHDAMYWYRQDPGQGLRLIYYSQIVNDFQKGDIAEGYSVSREKKESFPLTVTSAQKNPTAFYLCASSIDQGAPIYGYTFGSGTRLTVV.